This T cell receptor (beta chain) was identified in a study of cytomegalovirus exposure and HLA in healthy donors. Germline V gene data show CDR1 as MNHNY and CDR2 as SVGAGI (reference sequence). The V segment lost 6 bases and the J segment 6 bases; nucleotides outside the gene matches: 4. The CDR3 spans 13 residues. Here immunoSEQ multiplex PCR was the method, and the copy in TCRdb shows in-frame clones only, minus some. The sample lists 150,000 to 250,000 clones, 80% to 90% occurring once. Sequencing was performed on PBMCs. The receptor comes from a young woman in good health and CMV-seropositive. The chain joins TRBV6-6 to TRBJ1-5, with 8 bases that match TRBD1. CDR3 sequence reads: CASREQGGQPQHF. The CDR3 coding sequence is TGTGCCAGCAGAGAACAGGGGGGTCAGCCCCAGCATTTT.